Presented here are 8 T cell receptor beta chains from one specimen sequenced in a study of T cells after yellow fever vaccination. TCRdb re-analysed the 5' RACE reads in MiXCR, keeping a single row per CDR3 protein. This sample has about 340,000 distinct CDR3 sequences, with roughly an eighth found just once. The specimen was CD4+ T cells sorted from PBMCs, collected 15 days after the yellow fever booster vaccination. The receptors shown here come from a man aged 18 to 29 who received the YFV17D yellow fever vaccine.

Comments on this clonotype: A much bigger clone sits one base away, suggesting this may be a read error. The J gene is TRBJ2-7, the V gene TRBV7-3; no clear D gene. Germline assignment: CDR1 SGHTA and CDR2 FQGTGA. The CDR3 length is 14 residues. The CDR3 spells CASSFAGRSFEQYV. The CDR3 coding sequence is TGTGCCAGCAGCTTCGCAGGCCGCTCCTTCGAGCAGTACGTC.

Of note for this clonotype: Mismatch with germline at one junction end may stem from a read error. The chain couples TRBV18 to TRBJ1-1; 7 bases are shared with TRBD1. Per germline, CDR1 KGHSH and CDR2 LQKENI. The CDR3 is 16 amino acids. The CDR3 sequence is CASSPQGVVENSDAFF. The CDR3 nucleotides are TGTGCCAGCTCACCCCAGGGGGTGGTGGAGAACTCTGATGCTTTCTTT.

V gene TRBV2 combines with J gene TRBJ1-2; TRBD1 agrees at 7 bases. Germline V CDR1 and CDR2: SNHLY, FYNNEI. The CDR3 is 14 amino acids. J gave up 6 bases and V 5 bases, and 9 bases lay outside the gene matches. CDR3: CASSRNRGGNGYTF. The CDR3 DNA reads TGTGCCAGCAGTCGGAACAGGGGAGGAAATGGCTACACCTTC.

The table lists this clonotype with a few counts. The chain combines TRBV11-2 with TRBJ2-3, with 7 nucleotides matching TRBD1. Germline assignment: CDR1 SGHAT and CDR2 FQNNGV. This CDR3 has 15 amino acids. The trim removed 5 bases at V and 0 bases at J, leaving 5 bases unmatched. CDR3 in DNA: TGTGCCAGCAGCCCATGGACAGGAAGCACAGATACGCAGTATTTT. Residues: CASSPWTGSTDTQYF.

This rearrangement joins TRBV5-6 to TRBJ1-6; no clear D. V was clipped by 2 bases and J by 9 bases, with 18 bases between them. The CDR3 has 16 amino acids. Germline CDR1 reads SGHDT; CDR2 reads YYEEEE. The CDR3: CASSFGTGSDSSPLHF. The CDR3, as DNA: TGTGCCAGCAGCTTCGGTACCGGGAGCGATTCTTCACCCCTCCACTTT.

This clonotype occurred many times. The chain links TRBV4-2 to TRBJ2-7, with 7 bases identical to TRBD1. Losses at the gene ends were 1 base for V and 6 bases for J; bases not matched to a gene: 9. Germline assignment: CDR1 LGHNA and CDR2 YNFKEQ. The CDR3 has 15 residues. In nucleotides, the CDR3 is TGTGCCAGCAGCCAAGGAATGAGGGGGCTAGGCGAGCAGTACTTC. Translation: CASSQGMRGLGEQYF.

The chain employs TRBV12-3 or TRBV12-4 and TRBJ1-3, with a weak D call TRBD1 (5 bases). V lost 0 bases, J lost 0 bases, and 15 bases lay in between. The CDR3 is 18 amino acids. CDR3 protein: CASSLARLRETSGNTIYF. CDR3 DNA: TGTGCCAGCAGTTTAGCGCGCCTCAGGGAGACCTCTGGAAACACCATATATTTT.

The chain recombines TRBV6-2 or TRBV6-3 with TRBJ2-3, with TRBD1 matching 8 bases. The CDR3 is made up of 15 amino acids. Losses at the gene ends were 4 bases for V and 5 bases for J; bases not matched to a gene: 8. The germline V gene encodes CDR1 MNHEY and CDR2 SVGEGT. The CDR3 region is CASSSDREVRDTQYF. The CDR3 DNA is TGTGCCAGCAGTTCGGACAGGGAAGTTAGAGATACGCAGTATTTT.